Listed below are T cell receptor beta chains from one sample, sequenced in a study of early stage breast cancer tumors. Repertoires were generated with immunoSEQ multiplex PCR, while TCRdb's copy carries only in-frame clones and drops some. The sample yields 25,000 to 30,000 clones, less than 85% seen once. Sequenced material: blood. The receptor set was obtained from a person aged 55 to 70 with breast cancer. CDR3s include the opening cysteine and the closing phenylalanine or tryptophan. A D gene is named only where the DNA matches it firmly. Rows give clone size only sometimes, using once, few, many, or a class for an expanded clone.

CDR3,DNA,size,D,V,J
CASSLDGGSGETQYF,TGTGCCAGCAGCTTAGATGGGGGGTCTGGGGAGACCCAGTACTTC,-,-,TRBV11-2,TRBJ2-5
CASSQEESGRAYEQYF,TGCGCCAGCAGCCAAGAAGAAAGCGGGAGGGCCTACGAGCAGTACTTC,-,TRBD2,TRBV4-3,TRBJ2-7
CASSPGTSGRSAYEQYF,TGTGCCAGCAGCCCCGGGACTAGCGGGAGATCGGCCTACGAGCAGTACTTC,-,TRBD2,TRBV7-2,TRBJ2-7
CASSYSGRTDTQYF,TGTGCCAGCAGTTACAGCGGGAGGACAGATACGCAGTATTTT,-,TRBD2,TRBV6-5,TRBJ2-3
CASSVSSGSRGGELFF,TGTGCCAGCAGCGTATCTAGCGGGAGTAGGGGCGGGGAGCTGTTTTTT,-,TRBD2,TRBV9,TRBJ2-2
CASSLHREGSYEQYF,TGCGCCAGCAGCTTGCACAGGGAAGGCTCCTACGAGCAGTACTTC,-,-,TRBV5-1,TRBJ2-7
CASRTGTGSSYEQYF,TGTGCCAGCAGGACCGGGACAGGGAGCTCCTACGAGCAGTACTTC,-,TRBD1,TRBV6-5,TRBJ2-7
CASSLVQMNTEAFF,TGTGCCAGCAGCTTAGTTCAGATGAACACTGAAGCTTTCTTT,-,-,TRBV7-9,TRBJ1-1
CASSLGGPGANVLTF,TGCGCCAGCAGCTTGGGAGGGCCTGGGGCCAACGTCCTGACTTTC,once,-,TRBV5-1,TRBJ2-6
CASRMGQLNEKLFF,TGTGCCAGTAGGATGGGACAGCTAAATGAAAAACTGTTTTTT,-,TRBD1,TRBV19,TRBJ1-4
CASGTSGNTGELFF,TGTGCCTCCGGGACTAGCGGGAACACCGGGGAGCTGTTTTTT,few,TRBD2,TRBV10-3,TRBJ2-2
CASSKGANTDTQYF,TGCGCCAGCAGTAAGGGGGCGAACACAGATACGCAGTATTTT,-,TRBD1,TRBV10-1,TRBJ2-3
CASSLQGGETQYF,TGTGCCAGCTCACTCCAGGGAGGAGAGACCCAGTACTTC,-,-,TRBV18,TRBJ2-5
CASSLYRAGGHEKLFF,TGTGCCAGCAGTTTGTATAGAGCCGGGGGGCATGAAAAACTGTTTTTT,-,-,TRBV28,TRBJ1-4
CASTSPLGANVLTF,TGTGCCAGCACCTCCCCTCTAGGGGCCAACGTCCTGACTTTC,-,-,TRBV5-4,TRBJ2-6
CASSASGSYPEQFF,TGTGCCAGCAGCGCTAGCGGGAGTTACCCTGAGCAGTTCTTC,-,TRBD2,TRBV9,TRBJ2-1
CASSYDRGSHYGYTF,TGTGCCAGCAGTTACGACAGGGGCTCTCACTATGGCTACACCTTC,-,TRBD1,TRBV6-5,TRBJ1-2
CASSLWGSTGELFF,TGTGCCAGCAGCTTATGGGGCAGCACCGGGGAGCTGTTTTTT,-,-,TRBV7-9,TRBJ2-2
CARSGTGGLHGTTEAFF,TGTGCCAGATCCGGGACAGGGGGCTTACATGGGACCACTGAAGCTTTCTTT,-,TRBD1,TRBV30,TRBJ1-1